These 12 T cell receptor beta chains originate from one sample sequenced in a study of cytomegalovirus exposure and HLA in healthy donors. TCRdb's table, derived via immunoSEQ multiplex PCR, lists solely in-frame clones and lacks some. The table records about 160,000 clones, about 89% of them present only once. The sequencing input was PBMCs. Receptors were obtained from a woman younger than 30 in good health and CMV-seropositive.

This chain connects TRBV11-2 to TRBJ2-3; TRBD1 aligns across 7 bases. There are 15 residues in the CDR3. Germline assignment: CDR1 SGHAT and CDR2 FQNNGV. After removal of 1 base from V and 2 bases from J, the junction contained 3 bases not matched to a gene. The CDR3, as DNA: TGTGCCAGCAGCTTAGCAGGGACAGACACAGATACGCAGTATTTT. Its translation: CASSLAGTDTDTQYF. The full variable domain, rest sourced from reference TRBV11-2 and TRBJ2-3, is EAGVAQSPRYKIIEKRQSVAFWCNPISGHATLYWYQQILGQGPKLLIQFQNNGVVDDSQLPKDRFSAERLKGVDSTLKIQPAKLEDSAVYLCASSLAGTDTDTQYFGPGTRLTVL.

The count of this clone is one. The rearrangement joins TRBV7-2 to TRBJ2-7, with TRBD2 matching over 10 bases. The V segment lost 1 base and the J segment 6 bases; nucleotides outside the gene matches: 6. This CDR3 comprises 15 residues. Germline CDR1 and CDR2: SGHTA and FQGNSA. CDR3 nucleotide sequence: TGTGCCAGCAGCTTAGAGAAGCGGGGGGGTCTCGAGCAGTACTTC. Its protein is CASSLEKRGGLEQYF.

This clone was seen a single time. This chain joins TRBV9 and TRBJ2-5; TRBD1 matches at 9 bases. CDR1 is SGDLS and CDR2 is YYNGEE in the germline V gene. This CDR3 has 14 amino acids. With V trimmed by 0 bases and J by 5 bases, 2 bases remained unmatched. The CDR3: CASSVGTGAETQYF. CDR3 sequence (DNA): TGTGCCAGCAGCGTAGGGACAGGGGCCGAGACCCAGTACTTC. Together with reference TRBV9 and TRBJ2-5, the CDR3 gives the full variable domain: DSGVTQTPKHLITATGQRVTLRCSPRSGDLSVYWYQQSLDQGLQFLIQYYNGEERAKGNILERFSAQQFPDLHSELNLSSLELGDSALYFCASSVGTGAETQYFGPGTRLLVL.

The chain couples TRBV19 to TRBJ1-5; the D gene is possibly TRBD1 (6 bases). Germline CDR1 LNHDA, CDR2 SQIVND (reference sequence). The CDR3 extends over 17 amino acids. Trimming shortened V by 3 bases and J by 5 bases, and 20 bases separated the two germline ends. The CDR3 bases are TGTGCCAGTAGTATCGTCCCGTCAGGGGTGGGATATCAGCCCCAGCATTTT. Residues: CASSIVPSGVGYQPQHF.

This chain connects TRBV7-6 to TRBJ2-3, with TRBD2 identical over 13 bases. The J segment lost 3 bases and the V segment lost 3 bases, leaving 9 bases of the junction unmatched. The CDR3 contains 18 residues. Germline V gene sequence: CDR1 SGHVS, CDR2 FNYEAQ. The CDR3 DNA reads TGTGCCAGCAGCTTCGGACCGGGACTAGCGGGGATAACAGATACGCAGTATTTT. It yields the protein CASSFGPGLAGITDTQYF.

The V call is TRBV7-3, the J call TRBJ2-3; 8 bases fit TRBD2. Germline lookup yields CDR1 SGHTA and CDR2 FQGTGA. The CDR3 has 14 amino acids. After removal of 4 bases from V and 6 bases from J, the junction contained 6 bases not matched to a gene. The CDR3 reads CASSSGGAGDTQYF. The DNA of the CDR3 is TGTGCCAGCAGCTCGGGAGGGGCAGGGGATACGCAGTATTTT.

This clone was seen more than once but under ten times. The chain recombines TRBV4-1 with TRBJ1-6, with TRBD1 matching 8 bases. Germline V gene data show CDR1 as MGHRA and CDR2 as YSYEKL. The CDR3 covers 16 residues. J lost 7 bases, V lost 4 bases, and 9 bases had no gene match. Here the CDR3 reads CASSLNAGGPNSPLHF. The DNA of the CDR3 is TGCGCCAGCAGCCTAAACGCAGGGGGCCCGAATTCACCCCTCCACTTT.

This chain links TRBV9 with TRBJ2-2, with D tentatively TRBD2 (7 bases). Germline-derived CDR1 and CDR2 are SGDLS and YYNGEE. This CDR3 contains 16 residues. Deletions cut 4 bases from V and 7 bases from J, with 20 bases between. The CDR3 DNA reads as TGTGCCAGCAGCCCCCTGGGGGGGCCTAGGGGCGGGGAGCTGTTTTTT. Protein: CASSPLGGPRGGELFF.

The chain is built from TRBV11-3 and TRBJ2-7; 11 bases fit TRBD2. V lost 4 bases, J lost 3 bases, and 20 bases stayed unmatched. There are 20 residues in the CDR3. Germline CDR1 SGHNT, CDR2 YENEEA. In DNA, the CDR3 is TGTGCCAGCAGCTCCGGGGGAGGCGGGACTAGCGGCGATCGCGTCTACGAGCAGTACTTC. Translating gives CASSSGGGGTSGDRVYEQYF.

The chain is built from TRBV30 and TRBJ1-3; D unresolved. V lost 5 bases to trimming and J lost 0 bases, with 8 bases between them. The V gene's germline CDR1 is GTSNPN and CDR2 SVGIG (reference sequence). This CDR3 is built from 13 residues. Here the CDR3 reads CAWAEYSGNTIYF. DNA for the CDR3: TGTGCCTGGGCAGAATACTCTGGAAACACCATATATTTT.

CDR3 sequence: CASRALGPRDEQFF. The CDR3 DNA follows: TGTGCCAGCAGAGCACTAGGACCCCGAGATGAGCAGTTCTTC. This sequence joins TRBV2 and TRBJ2-1, with D tentatively TRBD2 (5 bases). Trimming left V 6 bases short and J 8 bases short, with 17 bases between. This CDR3 has 14 residues. Germline V gene lookup returns CDR1 SNHLY and CDR2 FYNNEI.

The V gene is TRBV7-2, the J gene TRBJ2-3; no clear D. Germline V CDR1 and CDR2: SGHTA, FQGNSA. The CDR3 totals 13 residues. Trimming cost V 3 bases and J 3 bases, with 7 bases left between them. The CDR3 reads CASSLAPTDTQYF. CDR3 DNA: TGTGCCAGCAGCTTGGCCCCGACAGATACGCAGTATTTT.